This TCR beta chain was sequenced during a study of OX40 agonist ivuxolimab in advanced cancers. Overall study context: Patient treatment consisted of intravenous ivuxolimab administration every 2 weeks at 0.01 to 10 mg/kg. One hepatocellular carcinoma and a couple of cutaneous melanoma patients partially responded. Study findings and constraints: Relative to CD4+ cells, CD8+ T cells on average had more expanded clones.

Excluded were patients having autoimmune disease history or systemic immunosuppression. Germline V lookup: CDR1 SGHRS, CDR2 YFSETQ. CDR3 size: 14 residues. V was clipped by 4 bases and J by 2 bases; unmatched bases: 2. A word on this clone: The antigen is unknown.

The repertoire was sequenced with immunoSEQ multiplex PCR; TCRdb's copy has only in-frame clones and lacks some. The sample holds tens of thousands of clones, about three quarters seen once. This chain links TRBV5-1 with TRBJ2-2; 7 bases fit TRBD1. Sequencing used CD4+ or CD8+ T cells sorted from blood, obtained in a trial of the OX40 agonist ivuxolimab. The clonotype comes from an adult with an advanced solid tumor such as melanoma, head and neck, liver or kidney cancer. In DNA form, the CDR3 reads TGCGCCAGCAGCATAGGGGGCAACACCGGGGAGCTGTTTTTT. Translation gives CASSIGGNTGELFF.